This T cell receptor (beta chain) was identified during a study of CD8+ T cells in alopecia areata. Whole-study results and caveats: Lesional scalp displayed greater clonality than normal scalp, most notably in alopecia totalis/universalis.

The V end lost 6 bases, the J end lost 4 bases, and 12 bases lay between the germline ends. Germline V lookup: CDR1 MNHEY, CDR2 SVGAGI. The CDR3 loop spans 13 amino acids. In each case, RNA was isolated and then reverse transcribed into cDNA as the sequencing template. The assay was immunoSEQ multiplex PCR, and TCRdb's table has in-frame clones only and misses some. The data contain about 190,000 clones, 50% to 60% of them singletons. This clone appeared a single time. Its matching antigen is unknown. V is TRBV6-5 and J is TRBJ2-5, with D unclear. The sample here was CD4+ T cells sorted from blood, taken at week 0. This receptor was obtained from a human donor with alopecia areata. The CDR3 DNA sequence: TGTGCCAGCAGGACGGGTACCACAGAGACCCAGTACTTC. Its translation: CASRTGTTETQYF.